This T cell receptor beta chain came from a study of neoadjuvant nivolumab and ipilimumab in lung cancer. Regarding the study as a whole: TCR receptors were sequenced in few samples.

Sequencing was performed with immunoSEQ multiplex PCR; in TCRdb, only in-frame clones are kept and a portion is missing. Of 20,000 to 25,000 clones in the sample, around 82% are singletons; the top ten hold more than 20%. Remarks on this clone: What it binds is unknown.

The CDR3 sequence is 12 residues long. Trimming left V 5 bases short and J 2 bases short, with 6 bases between. Germline CDR1 and CDR2: MDHEN and SYDVKM. This material consisted of peripheral blood, taken before neoadjuvant nivolumab, alone or with ipilimumab. This rearrangement joins TRBV28 to TRBJ1-2; D is unresolved. This sequence was found in an adult with non-small cell lung cancer. The CDR3 loop reads CASSALNYGYTF. DNA of the CDR3: TGTGCCAGCAGTGCCCTCAACTATGGCTACACCTTC.